This is a list of T cell receptor beta chains from one sample in a study of immune cell composition in non-small cell lung cancer. Sequencing used immunoSEQ multiplex PCR; TCRdb keeps in-frame clones, though not all of them. The sample lists roughly 1,800 clones, around three quarters occurring once. What was sequenced was lung tumor tissue. The receptor source for this set is a human donor with non-small cell lung cancer. The CDR3 runs from the conserved cysteine through the conserved F or W. Fields, in order: D gene, J gene, CDR3 length, clone size, V gene, CDR3 protein, CDR3 DNA. A D gene is named only where the DNA matches it firmly. The size entry is marked missing in some rows and otherwise reads once, few, many or a size class.

.,TRBJ2-7,14,.,TRBV7-9,CASSSGGLSYEQYF,TGTGCCAGCAGCTCCGGGGGGCTCTCCTACGAGCAGTACTTC
TRBD2,TRBJ2-2,16,.,TRBV4-3,CASSQIGGSKSGELFF,TGCGCCAGCAGCCAAATCGGGGGGTCCAAATCCGGGGAGCTGTTTTTT
TRBD2,TRBJ2-7,14,.,TRBV13,CASSPSGSVYEQYF,TGTGCCAGCAGCCCGAGCGGGAGTGTTTACGAGCAGTACTTC
TRBD2,TRBJ2-7,13,.,TRBV4-1,CASSLGTSDEQYF,TGCGCCAGCAGCCTCGGGACTAGCGACGAGCAGTACTTC
.,TRBJ2-3,15,.,TRBV7-2,CASSLARGSTNTQYF,TGTGCCAGCAGCTTAGCCCGGGGGTCGACCAATACGCAGTATTTT
.,TRBJ2-1,14,.,TRBV5-1,CASSPSSSYNEQFF,TGCGCCAGCAGCCCCTCTAGCTCCTACAATGAGCAGTTCTTC
.,TRBJ1-1,16,.,TRBV7-2,CASSLPVAGMDTEAFF,TGTGCCAGCAGCCTACCGGTGGCAGGCATGGACACTGAAGCTTTCTTT
.,TRBJ2-5,14,.,TRBV5-1,CASSLIATQETQYF,TGCGCCAGCAGCTTGATAGCGACACAAGAGACCCAGTACTTC
.,TRBJ1-2,13,.,TRBV9,CASSVGQNYGYTF,TGTGCCAGCAGCGTAGGGCAGAACTATGGCTACACCTTC
TRBD2,TRBJ2-1,19,.,TRBV7-2,CASSRRLAGGLSSYNEQFF,TGTGCCAGCAGCCGTAGGCTAGCGGGGGGCCTCTCCTCCTACAATGAGCAGTTCTTC
TRBD1,TRBJ2-3,15,once,TRBV5-1,CASSLVQGGADTQYF,TGCGCCAGCAGCCTGGTACAGGGGGGCGCAGATACGCAGTATTTT
TRBD1,TRBJ2-1,14,.,TRBV28,CASRGQGIINEQFF,TGTGCCAGCAGGGGACAGGGGATAATCAATGAGCAGTTCTTC
TRBD2,TRBJ2-1,13,.,TRBV18,CASAGDYYNEQFF,TGTGCCAGCGCGGGGGACTACTACAATGAGCAGTTCTTC
TRBD1,TRBJ1-6,14,.,TRBV15,CATSRDRVVSPLHF,TGTGCCACCAGCAGGGACAGGGTCGTTTCACCCCTCCACTTT
.,TRBJ1-1,14,.,TRBV28,CASSFQGGDTEAFF,TGTGCCAGCAGCTTTCAGGGAGGAGACACTGAAGCTTTCTTT
TRBD1,TRBJ1-2,12,.,TRBV29-1,CSVDRETYGYTF,TGCAGCGTCGACAGGGAGACCTATGGCTACACCTTC
TRBD1,TRBJ1-1,14,.,TRBV28,CASSWGQGVYEAFF,TGTGCCAGCAGTTGGGGACAGGGGGTTTATGAAGCTTTCTTT
.,TRBJ1-1,13,.,TRBV19,CASKLLGDTEAFF,TGTGCCAGTAAGCTGTTAGGAGACACTGAAGCTTTCTTT
.,TRBJ2-1,13,.,TRBV10-1,CASSVGEYNEQFF,TGCGCCAGCAGTGTTGGGGAGTACAATGAGCAGTTCTTC
.,TRBJ1-1,13,.,TRBV29-1,CSVEWSSNTEAFF,TGCAGCGTTGAGTGGAGCTCTAACACTGAAGCTTTCTTT
TRBD1,TRBJ1-1,15,once,TRBV19,CASWDRVTTNTEAFF,TGTGCCAGCTGGGACAGGGTAACGACGAACACTGAAGCTTTCTTT
TRBD1,TRBJ1-4,14,.,TRBV28,CASSATGANEKLFF,TGTGCCAGCAGCGCAACAGGGGCCAATGAAAAACTGTTTTTT
.,TRBJ2-7,14,.,TRBV2,CASTGHESSYEQYF,TGTGCCAGCACCGGACACGAGAGCTCCTACGAGCAGTACTTC
TRBD1,TRBJ2-5,16,.,TRBV5-6,CASSSPTGSYQETQYF,TGTGCCAGCAGCTCCCCGACAGGGTCGTACCAAGAGACCCAGTACTTC
TRBD1,TRBJ1-2,13,.,TRBV6-5,CASSTNTGDGYTF,TGTGCCAGCAGCACCAATACAGGGGACGGCTACACCTTC
TRBD1,TRBJ1-5,15,.,TRBV27,CASRIGQGANQPQHF,TGTGCCAGCAGGATCGGACAGGGGGCGAATCAGCCCCAGCATTTT
.,TRBJ1-5,14,.,TRBV28,CASSRGGSNQPQHF,TGTGCCAGCAGTCGAGGGGGTAGCAATCAGCCCCAGCATTTT
TRBD1,TRBJ1-5,13,.,TRBV27,CASRGQGGQPQHF,TGTGCCAGCAGGGGACAGGGAGGTCAGCCCCAGCATTTT
TRBD1,TRBJ1-6,15,few,TRBV7-8,CASSPRDSNNSPLHF,TGTGCCAGCAGCCCCCGGGACAGCAATAATTCACCCCTCCACTTT
TRBD2,TRBJ2-5,17,.,TRBV11-2,CASSWRRASGAQETQYF,TGTGCCAGCAGCTGGCGGCGGGCTAGCGGGGCCCAAGAGACCCAGTACTTC
TRBD1,TRBJ1-4,16,.,TRBV5-8,CASSFGTGLENEKLFF,TGTGCCAGCAGCTTCGGGACAGGGTTGGAGAATGAAAAACTGTTTTTT
TRBD2,TRBJ2-3,14,.,TRBV29-1,CSVEAGGPVDTQYF,TGCAGCGTGGAAGCGGGAGGGCCTGTAGATACGCAGTATTTT
.,TRBJ2-5,17,once,TRBV11-1,CASSELLRIIVDETQYF,TGTGCCAGCAGTGAACTGTTGAGGATAATCGTCGACGAGACCCAGTACTTC
TRBD2,TRBJ2-7,16,once,TRBV29-1,CSVLWLAGEVIHEQYF,TGCAGCGTTTTATGGCTAGCGGGAGAGGTGATCCACGAGCAGTACTTC
.,TRBJ2-7,11,.,TRBV20-1,CSASGTYEQYF,TGCAGTGCTAGCGGGACCTACGAGCAGTACTTC
TRBD2,TRBJ2-7,13,.,TRBV25-1,CASTASGAYEQYF,TGTGCCAGCACAGCTAGCGGAGCCTACGAGCAGTACTTC
TRBD2,TRBJ2-2,15,.,TRBV11-3,CASSVGGGGTGELFF,TGTGCCAGCAGCGTTGGTGGGGGGGGCACCGGGGAGCTGTTTTTT
.,TRBJ1-2,13,.,TRBV6-5,CASTLQEGYGYTF,TGTGCCAGCACCCTACAGGAGGGCTATGGCTACACCTTC
.,TRBJ1-1,16,.,TRBV13,CASSLRNRAGITEAFF,TGTGCCAGCAGCTTAAGGAATAGGGCGGGGATCACTGAAGCTTTCTTT
TRBD1,TRBJ2-7,14,.,TRBV23-1,CASRVTGWCYEQYF,TGCGCCAGCAGAGTGACAGGGTGGTGTTACGAGCAGTACTTC
TRBD2,TRBJ2-7,14,.,TRBV7-2,CASSLSAGAYEQYF,TGTGCCAGCAGCTTAAGCGCGGGAGCCTACGAGCAGTACTTC
TRBD2,TRBJ2-5,14,.,TRBV5-1,CASSSSLAGETQYF,TGCGCCAGCAGCTCGTCACTAGCGGGAGAGACCCAGTACTTC
TRBD1,TRBJ2-1,16,.,TRBV5-6,CASSEDRGETYNEQFF,TGTGCCAGCAGCGAAGACAGGGGGGAAACCTACAATGAGCAGTTCTTC
TRBD2,TRBJ2-1,15,.,TRBV5-1,CASSLALAGDGEQFF,TGCGCCAGCAGCTTGGCTCTAGCGGGAGATGGTGAGCAGTTCTTC
TRBD1,TRBJ2-5,15,.,TRBV6-1,CASSQAGTDQETQYF,TGTGCCAGCAGTCAAGCCGGGACAGACCAAGAGACCCAGTACTTC
.,TRBJ2-6,16,.,TRBV5-5,CASSWVTVSGANVLTF,TGTGCCAGCAGCTGGGTGACAGTTTCGGGGGCCAACGTCCTGACTTTC
TRBD1,TRBJ1-1,14,.,TRBV11-2,CASSSYRGKTEAFF,TGTGCCAGCAGCTCCTACAGGGGGAAAACTGAAGCTTTCTTT
.,TRBJ1-2,14,.,TRBV7-8,CASSLAQADYGYTF,TGTGCCAGCAGCTTAGCGCAGGCTGACTATGGCTACACCTTC
.,TRBJ1-4,13,.,TRBV28,CASGGRINEKLFF,TGTGCCAGCGGAGGGCGGATTAATGAAAAACTGTTTTTT
.,TRBJ2-1,15,.,TRBV7-3,CASSLGGPGDNEQFF,TGTGCCAGCAGCTTAGGCGGGCCCGGCGACAATGAGCAGTTCTTC
TRBD2,TRBJ2-1,16,.,TRBV16,CASSHGISGGDNEQFF,TGTGCCAGCAGCCATGGGATTAGCGGGGGAGACAATGAGCAGTTCTTC
.,TRBJ2-7,13,few,TRBV28,CASRTAAKGEQYF,TGTGCCAGCAGAACAGCGGCGAAGGGCGAGCAGTACTTC
TRBD1,TRBJ2-7,13,.,TRBV7-9,CASSTSTGYEQYF,TGTGCCAGCAGCACCTCGACAGGGTACGAGCAGTACTTC
TRBD2,TRBJ2-1,16,.,TRBV28,CASSILQRLAGYEQFF,TGTGCCAGCAGTATACTCCAAAGACTAGCGGGATATGAGCAGTTCTTC
.,TRBJ2-6,17,.,TRBV7-3,CASSLTAGSSGANVLTF,TGTGCCAGCAGCTTAACCGCGGGTTCCTCTGGGGCCAACGTCCTGACTTTC
TRBD1,TRBJ2-2,14,.,TRBV19,CASSMRTGSGELFF,TGTGCCAGTAGTATGAGGACAGGGAGCGGGGAGCTGTTTTTT
.,TRBJ1-1,13,few,TRBV7-3,CASSLGQGTEAFF,TGTGCCAGCAGCTTAGGACAAGGGACTGAAGCTTTCTTT
.,TRBJ2-7,16,.,TRBV28,CASSFPLGTLSYEQYF,TGTGCCAGCAGTTTCCCCCTGGGGACACTTTCCTACGAGCAGTACTTC
TRBD2,TRBJ2-2,15,.,TRBV5-1,CASGDRGSNTGELFF,TGCGCCAGCGGTGACCGCGGGAGTAACACCGGGGAGCTGTTTTTT
.,TRBJ1-4,11,.,TRBV28,CASSRWAKLFF,TGTGCCAGCAGCCGCTGGGCCAAACTGTTTTTT